These 15 T cell receptor beta chains were sequenced from one sample in a study of response to subunit inactivated influenza vaccine. TCRdb recomputed calls from the RT-PCR reads with MiXCR, one row per CDR3 protein. Of more than 450,000 distinct CDR3 sequences in the sample, 7.5% to 8.5% are singletons; the top ten hold 10% to 15%. The sample in question was PBMCs from blood, obtained less than 30 months after vaccination. The receptors derive from a man aged 50 to 69 who received an inactivated influenza vaccine.

The rearrangement joins TRBV10-3 to TRBJ2-1; D is perhaps TRBD1 (6 bases). The CDR3 sequence is 12 residues long. CDR1 and CDR2 from the germline V gene are ENHRY and SYGVKD. Trimming removed 11 bases from V and 5 bases from J, with 13 bases in between. CDR3 DNA sequence: TGTGCCGCAGGGTGGGACAACAATGAGCAGTTCTTC. This encodes CAAGWDNNEQFF.

This clonotype occurred a few times. The chain is built from TRBV4-2 and TRBJ2-1, with no clear D. The CDR3 runs 17 residues. V lost 4 bases, J lost 3 bases, and 19 bases lay in between. Looked up from germline, CDR1 is LGHNA and CDR2 is YNFKEQ. The DNA of the CDR3 is TGTGCCAGCAGCCTGGCGGAGCTCCCAATGAACTACAATGAGCAGTTCTTC. Translation: CASSLAELPMNYNEQFF.

This clonotype occurred many times. The chain carries TRBV7-8 and TRBJ1-2; D unclear. CDR1 SGHVS and CDR2 FQNEAQ come from the germline V gene. Trimming left V 2 bases short and J 2 bases short, with 27 bases between. The CDR3 runs to 20 residues. The CDR3 loop is CASSLYPPSPWEMTNYGYTF. The DNA for the CDR3 is TGTGCCAGCAGCTTATATCCCCCCTCCCCGTGGGAAATGACCAACTATGGCTACACCTTC. The entire variable domain, with the rest obtained from reference TRBV7-8 and TRBJ1-2, is as follows: GAGVSQSPRYKVAKRGQDVALRCDPISGHVSLFWYQQALGQGPEFLTYFQNEAQLDKSGLPSDRFFAERPEGSVSTLKIQRTQQEDSAVYLCASSLYPPSPWEMTNYGYTFGSGTRLTVV.

The V gene is TRBV2, the J gene TRBJ2-1, with 11 positions matching TRBD2. The V and J ends lost 6 bases and 7 bases, in that order; junction bases with no gene match: 5. This CDR3 spans 14 amino acids. The germline V gene has CDR1 SNHLY and CDR2 FYNNEI. The CDR3: CASRSGLAENEQFF. DNA for the CDR3: TGTGCCAGCAGATCGGGACTAGCGGAAAATGAGCAGTTCTTC.

The table lists this clonotype with a few counts. The rearrangement uses TRBV25-1 and TRBJ2-2; TRBD2 agrees at 13 bases. The V gene's germline CDR1 is MGHDK and CDR2 SYGVNS. The CDR3 consists of 18 residues. J was trimmed by 8 bases and V by 3 bases; bases with no gene match: 12. The CDR3: CASSDPGLAGRFSGELFF. CDR3 in DNA: TGTGCCAGCAGTGACCCGGGACTAGCGGGACGGTTCTCTGGGGAGCTGTTTTTT.

This clonotype was observed a handful of times. The chain combines TRBV13 with TRBJ2-5; the D gene is possibly TRBD1 (6 bases). The CDR3 covers 15 residues. The V end lost 5 bases, the J end lost 5 bases, and 18 bases lay between the germline ends. Per the germline V gene, CDR1 is PRHDT and CDR2 is FYEKMQ (reference sequence). CDR3 amino acids: CASSHGTLGHETQYF. In DNA form, the CDR3 reads TGTGCCAGCAGCCACGGGACACTTGGACACGAGACCCAGTACTTC.

This clonotype was observed at least ten times. The V and J genes are TRBV12-3 or TRBV12-4 and TRBJ1-5, with D possibly being TRBD1 (6 bases). The CDR3 is made up of 13 amino acids. Trimming shortened V by 5 bases and J by 4 bases, and 9 bases separated the two germline ends. The CDR3 is CASSPGANQPQHF. The CDR3 DNA is TGTGCCAGCAGTCCAGGGGCGAATCAGCCCCAGCATTTT.

This clonotype was counted a few times. V gene TRBV20-1 combines with J gene TRBJ2-3; D not certain. The germline V gene has CDR1 DFQATT and CDR2 SNEGSKA (reference sequence). Trimming removed 5 bases from V and 4 bases from J, with 16 bases in between. The length of the CDR3 is 14 residues. CDR3 DNA: TGCAGTGCTGGCCTAGGGTCCCGTGCAGATACGCAGTATTTT. Translating gives CSAGLGSRADTQYF.

This clonotype showed up many times. This chain connects TRBV20-1 to TRBJ2-3; D is perhaps TRBD2 (6 bases). The CDR3 spans 12 residues. Germline V gives CDR1 DFQATT, CDR2 SNEGSKA (reference sequence). Trimming took off 4 bases at V and 3 bases at J, with 8 bases between the two ends. In DNA form, the CDR3 reads TGCAGTGCTAAGGGACTTACAGATACGCAGTATTTT. Its translation: CSAKGLTDTQYF.

This chain connects TRBV9 to TRBJ1-5; D is ambiguous. The CDR3 loop spans 16 amino acids. V shed 3 bases and J shed 2 bases, with 15 bases lying between them. Germline V gene data show CDR1 as SGDLS and CDR2 as YYNGEE. DNA for the CDR3: TGTGCCAGCAGCGCCGTCTTCGGGATGGGCAATCAGCCCCAGCATTTT. This encodes CASSAVFGMGNQPQHF.

This sequence joins TRBV6-5 and TRBJ2-1; 7 bases match TRBD2. Trimming cost V 0 bases and J 8 bases; bases outside gene matches: 16. The germline CDR1 and CDR2 sequences are MNHEY and SVGAGI. The CDR3 consists of 18 residues. CDR3 in amino acids: CASSYSSGGGSDRYEQFF. The CDR3 nucleotides read TGTGCCAGCAGTTACTCGAGTGGCGGCGGGAGCGATAGGTATGAGCAGTTCTTC.

This clonotype was detected a few times. The rearrangement uses TRBV20-1 and TRBJ2-5; 13 nucleotides agree with TRBD2. Germline V gene sequence: CDR1 DFQATT, CDR2 SNEGSKA (reference sequence). The CDR3 spans 15 residues. Losses at the gene ends were 4 bases for V and 2 bases for J; bases not matched to a gene: 4. The CDR3 protein is CSATGLAGEQETQYF. CDR3 bases: TGCAGTGCTACCGGACTAGCGGGGGAGCAAGAGACCCAGTACTTC.

This clonotype was observed a few times. The J gene is TRBJ1-5, the V gene TRBV27; TRBD1 might be the D (5 bases). V was cut by 3 bases and J by 0 bases, with 9 bases left in between. This CDR3 has 15 amino acids. CDR1 is MNHEY, CDR2 SMNVEV, per germline (reference sequence). The CDR3 sequence is CASSLLGHSNQPQHF. In DNA form, the CDR3 reads TGTGCCAGCAGTTTGTTGGGGCATAGCAATCAGCCCCAGCATTTT.

This chain links TRBV5-6 with TRBJ2-3; 10 bases agree with TRBD2. Germline CDR1 SGHDT, CDR2 YYEEEE. J was trimmed by 0 bases and V by 2 bases; bases with no gene match: 6. The CDR3 is 17 residues long. The CDR3 DNA is TGTGCCAGCAGCTTATGGCTAGCGGGGGCTAGCACAGATACGCAGTATTTT. Residues: CASSLWLAGASTDTQYF.

This clonotype was seen ten or more times. The chain has TRBV20-1 and TRBJ2-1; D unclear. The length of the CDR3 is 12 residues. Trimming took off 5 bases at V and 3 bases at J, with 8 bases between the two ends. Germline V gene lookup returns CDR1 DFQATT and CDR2 SNEGSKA (reference sequence). CDR3 sequence (DNA): TGCAGTGCTCGGGCCCGCTACAATGAGCAGTTCTTC. Amino acids: CSARARYNEQFF.